The 9 T cell receptor beta chains given below trace back to one sample, sequenced in a study of cytomegalovirus exposure and HLA in healthy donors. Repertoires were generated with immunoSEQ multiplex PCR, while TCRdb's copy carries only in-frame clones and drops some. This sample has some 170,000 clones; roughly 86% occur once, and the top ten carry roughly 2.5%. Sequenced material: PBMCs. These TCRs come from a man in his late teens or twenties in good health and CMV-seropositive.

The chain is built from TRBV19 and TRBJ2-5, with TRBD2 matching 8 bases. With V trimmed by 6 bases and J by 5 bases, 5 bases remained unmatched. Germline V lookup: CDR1 LNHDA, CDR2 SQIVND (reference sequence). The CDR3 is made up of 13 amino acids. The CDR3 loop is CASRSGGLETQYF. CDR3 nucleotide sequence: TGTGCCAGTAGAAGCGGGGGCCTTGAGACCCAGTACTTC.

The rearrangement joins TRBV7-2 to TRBJ2-7; TRBD1 agrees at 10 bases. CDR1 and CDR2 from the germline V gene are SGHTA and FQGNSA. The CDR3 is made up of 13 amino acids. V lost 5 bases, J lost 7 bases, and 5 bases stayed unmatched. The CDR3, as DNA: TGTGCCAGCAGCCTCGACAGGGGGCTTGAGCAGTACTTC. Amino acids: CASSLDRGLEQYF.

Worth noting for this clone: This specimen includes other DNA sequences encoding the same CDR3. V gene TRBV7-2 combines with J gene TRBJ2-7; D is ambiguous. CDR1 and CDR2 (germline): SGHTA, FQGNSA. Trimming removed 1 base at V and 0 bases at J, with 7 bases between. This CDR3 has 14 residues. This chain's CDR3 is CASSLVAGSYEQYF. The DNA of the CDR3 is TGTGCCAGCAGCTTAGTGGCAGGCTCCTACGAGCAGTACTTC.

This clone was recorded a few times. V is TRBV29-1 and J is TRBJ1-2; D not resolved. Germline V gene data show CDR1 as SQVTM and CDR2 as ANQGSEA. The V end was cut by 7 bases, the J end by 3 bases, with 9 bases between. CDR3 length: 11 residues. CDR3 DNA: TGCAGCGCCAGACGGGACTATGGCTACACCTTC. This sequence encodes CSARRDYGYTF.

The chain links TRBV7-9 to TRBJ1-1; the D gene is possibly TRBD1 (5 bases). Germline-derived CDR1 and CDR2 are SEHNR and FQNEAQ (reference sequence). Trimming pared 7 bases from V and 7 bases from J, leaving 25 bases between. CDR3 size: 16 residues. CDR3 residues: CASTHVGSISGGEAFF. The CDR3 DNA reads TGTGCCAGCACCCACGTTGGTTCTATTTCGGGGGGTGAAGCTTTCTTT.

The gene calls are TRBV7-6 and TRBJ2-1; 8 bases are a match to TRBD1. Looked up from germline, CDR1 is SGHVS and CDR2 is FNYEAQ. The V segment lost 5 bases and the J segment 4 bases; nucleotides outside the gene matches: 10. CDR3 length equals 16 residues. CDR3 DNA sequence: TGTGCCAGCAGCCCCACCCCGGGACAGGTATACAATGAGCAGTTCTTC. Its protein is CASSPTPGQVYNEQFF. The entire variable domain, with the rest obtained from reference TRBV7-6 and TRBJ2-1, is as follows: GAGVSQSPRYKVTKRGQDVALRCDPISGHVSLYWYRQALGQGPEFLTYFNYEAQQDKSGLPNDRFSAERPEGSISTLTIQRTEQRDSAMYRCASSPTPGQVYNEQFFGPGTRLTVL.

The rearrangement uses TRBV6-4 and TRBJ2-1; 9 bases match TRBD1. This CDR3 comprises 14 residues. Germline V gene lookup returns CDR1 MRHNA and CDR2 SNTAGT. V shed 4 bases, J shed 5 bases, and the junction held 3 bases outside the gene matches. CDR3 loop: CASSGTGENNEQFF. Here the CDR3 DNA reads TGTGCCAGCAGTGGGACAGGGGAGAACAATGAGCAGTTCTTC.

This chain links TRBV30 with TRBJ2-1; TRBD2 matches 8 bases. Germline values: CDR1 GTSNPN, CDR2 SVGIG (reference sequence). There are 15 residues in the CDR3. With V trimmed by 4 bases and J by 2 bases, 7 bases remained unmatched. The CDR3 here is CAWTPGGGPYNEQFF. In nucleotides, the CDR3 is TGTGCCTGGACCCCGGGGGGGGGCCCCTACAATGAGCAGTTCTTC. Drawing the rest from reference TRBV30 and TRBJ2-1, the complete variable domain is SQTIHQWPATLVQPVGSPLSLECTVEGTSNPNLYWYRQAAGRGLQLLFYSVGIGQISSEVPQNLSASRPQDRQFILSSKKLLLSDSGFYLCAWTPGGGPYNEQFFGPGTRLTVL.

V gene TRBV5-1 combines with J gene TRBJ2-7; a weak D match, TRBD2 (6 bases). Germline V lookup: CDR1 SGHRS, CDR2 YFSETQ. V was clipped by 0 bases and J by 5 bases, with 15 bases between them. The CDR3 loop spans 15 amino acids. CDR3 in amino acids: CASSLEGTSWHEQYF. CDR3 nucleotide sequence: TGCGCCAGCAGCTTGGAGGGTACTAGCTGGCACGAGCAGTACTTC.